The clone carrying this T cell receptor beta chain was counted between two and nine times. These data belong to a study of blood T cell repertoires in COVID-19. The wider study: Acute and convalescent COVID-19 specimens originated in the United States, Italy and Spain. The analysed material was cDNA or gDNA that came from T cells, B-cell-depleted T cells, or PBMCs.

Original data processing: Using reference gene primer amplification, nucleated cell counts were estimated. The protocol was immunoSEQ multiplex PCR, while the TCRdb copy is restricted to in-frame clones and leaves out a portion. The V and J calls and clone size were taken over from that table, and D and trimming were inferred from the DNA. Of some 230,000 clones listed, approximately 84% are singletons. The sequencing sample was made of peripheral blood. The clonotype originates from a man aged 50-60 years who had recovered from COVID-19.

The CDR3 sequence is CASSLNDRAYEQYF. In DNA, the CDR3 is TGTGCCAGCAGTTTGAACGACAGGGCGTACGAGCAGTACTTC. This chain uses TRBV28 with TRBJ2-7; TRBD1 agrees at 7 bases. There are 14 residues in the CDR3. V gave up 3 bases and J gave up 4 bases; unmatched junction bases: 6. Per germline, CDR1 MDHEN and CDR2 SYDVKM. Full variable domain (remainder filled in from reference TRBV28 and TRBJ2-7): DVKVTQSSRYLVKRTGEKVFLECVQDMDHENMFWYRQDPGLGLRLIYFSYDVKMKEKGDIPEGYSVSREKKERFSLILESASTNQTSMYLCASSLNDRAYEQYFGPGTRLTVT.